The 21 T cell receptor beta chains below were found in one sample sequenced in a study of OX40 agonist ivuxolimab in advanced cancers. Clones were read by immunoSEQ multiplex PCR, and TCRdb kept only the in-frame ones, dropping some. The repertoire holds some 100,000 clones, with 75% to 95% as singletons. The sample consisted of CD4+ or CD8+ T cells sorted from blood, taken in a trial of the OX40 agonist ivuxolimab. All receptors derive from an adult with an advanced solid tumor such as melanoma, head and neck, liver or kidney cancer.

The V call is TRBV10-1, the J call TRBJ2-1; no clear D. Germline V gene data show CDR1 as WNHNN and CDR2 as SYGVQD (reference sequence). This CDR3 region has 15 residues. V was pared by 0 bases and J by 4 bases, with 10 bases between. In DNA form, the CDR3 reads TGCGCCAGCAGTGAGTCTCCAAATGAGTACAATGAGCAGTTCTTC. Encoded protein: CASSESPNEYNEQFF.

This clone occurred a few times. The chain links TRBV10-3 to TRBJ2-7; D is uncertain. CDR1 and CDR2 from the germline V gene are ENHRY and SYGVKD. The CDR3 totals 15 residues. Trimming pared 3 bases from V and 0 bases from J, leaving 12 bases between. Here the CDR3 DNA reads TGTGCCATCAGTGACAGGACGGAGATCTCCTACGAGCAGTACTTC. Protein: CAISDRTEISYEQYF.

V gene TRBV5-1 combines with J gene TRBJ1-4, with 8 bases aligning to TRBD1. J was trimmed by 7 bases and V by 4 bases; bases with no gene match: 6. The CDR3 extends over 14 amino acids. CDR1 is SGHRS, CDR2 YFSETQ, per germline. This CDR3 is CASSPAGQVEKLFF. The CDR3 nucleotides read TGCGCCAGCAGCCCGGCGGGACAGGTTGAAAAACTGTTTTTT.

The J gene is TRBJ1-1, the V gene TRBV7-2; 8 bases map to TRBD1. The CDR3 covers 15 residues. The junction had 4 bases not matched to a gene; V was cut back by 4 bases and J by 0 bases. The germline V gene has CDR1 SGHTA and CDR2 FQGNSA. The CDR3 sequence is CASSYQTGVNTEAFF. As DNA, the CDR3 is TGTGCCAGCAGCTACCAGACAGGGGTGAACACTGAAGCTTTCTTT.

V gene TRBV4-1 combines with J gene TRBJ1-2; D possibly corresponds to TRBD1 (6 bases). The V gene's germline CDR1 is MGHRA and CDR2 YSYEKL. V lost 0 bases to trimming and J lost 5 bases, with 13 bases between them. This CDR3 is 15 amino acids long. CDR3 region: CASSQDQGTAYGYTF. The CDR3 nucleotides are TGCGCCAGCAGCCAAGATCAGGGGACCGCTTATGGCTACACCTTC.

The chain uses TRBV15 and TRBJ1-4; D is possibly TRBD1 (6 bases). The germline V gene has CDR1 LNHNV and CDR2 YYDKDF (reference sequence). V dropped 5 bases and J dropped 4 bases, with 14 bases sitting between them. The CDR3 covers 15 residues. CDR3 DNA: TGTGCCACCAGCCCTTTCGGGACACTTAATGAAAAACTGTTTTTT. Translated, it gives CATSPFGTLNEKLFF.

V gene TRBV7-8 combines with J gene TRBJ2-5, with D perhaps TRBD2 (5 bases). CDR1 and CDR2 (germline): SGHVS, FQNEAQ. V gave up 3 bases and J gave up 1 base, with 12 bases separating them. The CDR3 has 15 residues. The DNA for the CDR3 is TGTGCCAGCAGCTTGGATAGCGCGGTCCAAGAGACCCAGTACTTC. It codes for CASSLDSAVQETQYF.

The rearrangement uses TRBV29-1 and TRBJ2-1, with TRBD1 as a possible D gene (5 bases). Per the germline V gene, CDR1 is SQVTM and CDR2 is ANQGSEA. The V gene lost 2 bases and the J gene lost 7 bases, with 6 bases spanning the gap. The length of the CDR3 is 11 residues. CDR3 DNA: TGCAGCGTTGAAAGGGGAAATGAGCAGTTCTTC. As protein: CSVERGNEQFF.

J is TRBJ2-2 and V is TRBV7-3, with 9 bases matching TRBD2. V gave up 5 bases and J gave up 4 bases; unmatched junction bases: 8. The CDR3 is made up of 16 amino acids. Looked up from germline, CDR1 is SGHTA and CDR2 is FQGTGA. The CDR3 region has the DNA TGTGCCAGCAGCCCAGGGGCGGGAGGGGTCACCGGGGAGCTGTTTTTT. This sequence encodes CASSPGAGGVTGELFF. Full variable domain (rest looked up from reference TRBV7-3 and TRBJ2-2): GAGVSQTPSNKVTEKGKYVELRCDPISGHTALYWYRQSLGQGPEFLIYFQGTGAADDSGLPNDRFFAVRPEGSVSTLKIQRTERGDSAVYLCASSPGAGGVTGELFFGEGSRLTVL.

The CDR3 here is CASSHRVLASGANVLTF. The CDR3 nucleotides are TGTGCCAGCAGCCACAGGGTATTGGCTTCTGGGGCCAACGTCCTGACTTTC. The rearrangement joins TRBV2 to TRBJ2-6, with a tentative D call TRBD1 (6 bases). The CDR3 is made up of 17 amino acids. Trimming removed 6 bases at V and 1 base at J, with 16 bases between. Germline CDR1 reads SNHLY; CDR2 reads FYNNEI.

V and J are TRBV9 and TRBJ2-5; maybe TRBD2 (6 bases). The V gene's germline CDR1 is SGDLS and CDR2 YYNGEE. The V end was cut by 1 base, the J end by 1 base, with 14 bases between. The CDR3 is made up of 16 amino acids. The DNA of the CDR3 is TGTGCCAGCAGCGTAAGCCCAGCGGGCCGCCAAGAGACCCAGTACTTC. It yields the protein CASSVSPAGRQETQYF.

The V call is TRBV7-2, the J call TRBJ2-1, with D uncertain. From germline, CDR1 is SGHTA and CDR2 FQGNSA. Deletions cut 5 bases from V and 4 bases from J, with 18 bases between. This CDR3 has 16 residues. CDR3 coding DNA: TGTGCCAGCAGCCGACCTCCTTCCGCCTCTTACAATGAGCAGTTCTTC. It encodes CASSRPPSASYNEQFF.

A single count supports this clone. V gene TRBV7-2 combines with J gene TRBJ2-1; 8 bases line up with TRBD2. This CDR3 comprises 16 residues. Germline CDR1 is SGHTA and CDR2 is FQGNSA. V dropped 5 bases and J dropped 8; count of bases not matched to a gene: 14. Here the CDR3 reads CASSPIPGTREDEQFF. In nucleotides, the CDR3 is TGTGCCAGCAGCCCTATACCAGGGACTAGGGAGGATGAGCAGTTCTTC.

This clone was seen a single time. CDR3 loop: CASSPREFGTDTQYF. DNA of the CDR3: TGTGCCAGCAGTCCCCGGGAGTTCGGCACAGATACGCAGTATTTT. The V gene is TRBV6-5, the J gene TRBJ2-3; D perhaps matches TRBD2 (6 bases). Looked up from germline, CDR1 is MNHEY and CDR2 is SVGAGI. The CDR3 is 15 residues long. Trimming cost V 5 bases and J 1 base, with 13 bases left between them.

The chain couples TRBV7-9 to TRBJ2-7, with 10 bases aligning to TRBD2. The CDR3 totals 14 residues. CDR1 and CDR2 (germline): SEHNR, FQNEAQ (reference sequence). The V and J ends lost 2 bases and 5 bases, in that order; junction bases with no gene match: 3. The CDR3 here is CASSLSLAGDEQYF. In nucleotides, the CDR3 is TGTGCCAGCAGCTTAAGCCTAGCGGGAGACGAGCAGTACTTC.

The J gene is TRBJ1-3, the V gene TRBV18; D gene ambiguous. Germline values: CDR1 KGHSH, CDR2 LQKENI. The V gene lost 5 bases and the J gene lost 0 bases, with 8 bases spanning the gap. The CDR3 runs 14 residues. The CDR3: CASSEQNSGNTIYF. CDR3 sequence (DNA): TGTGCCAGCTCAGAGCAGAACTCTGGAAACACCATATATTTT. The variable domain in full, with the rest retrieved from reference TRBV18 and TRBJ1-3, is NAGVMQNPRHLVRRRGQEARLRCSPMKGHSHVYWYRQLPEEGLKFMVYLQKENIIDESGMPKERFSAEFPKEGPSILRIQQVVRGDSAAYFCASSEQNSGNTIYFGEGSWLTVV.

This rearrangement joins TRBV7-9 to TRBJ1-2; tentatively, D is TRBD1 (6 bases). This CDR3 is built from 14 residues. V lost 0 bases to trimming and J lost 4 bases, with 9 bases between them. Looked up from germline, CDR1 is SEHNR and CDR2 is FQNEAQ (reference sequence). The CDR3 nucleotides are TGTGCCAGCAGCTTAGCGGGGGGCGGCTATGGCTACACCTTC. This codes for CASSLAGGGYGYTF.

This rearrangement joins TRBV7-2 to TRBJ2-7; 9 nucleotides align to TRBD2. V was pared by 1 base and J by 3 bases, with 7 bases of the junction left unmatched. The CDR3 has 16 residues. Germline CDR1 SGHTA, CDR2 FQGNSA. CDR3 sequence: CASSLDSAGGRYEQYF. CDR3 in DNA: TGTGCCAGCAGCTTAGATTCGGCGGGAGGGCGCTACGAGCAGTACTTC.

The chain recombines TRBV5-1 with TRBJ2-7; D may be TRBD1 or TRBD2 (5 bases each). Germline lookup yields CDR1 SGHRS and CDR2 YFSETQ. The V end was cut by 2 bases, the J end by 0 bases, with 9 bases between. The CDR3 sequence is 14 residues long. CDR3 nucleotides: TGCGCCAGCAGCTTAGGGACGGCCTCCTACGAGCAGTACTTC. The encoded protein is CASSLGTASYEQYF.

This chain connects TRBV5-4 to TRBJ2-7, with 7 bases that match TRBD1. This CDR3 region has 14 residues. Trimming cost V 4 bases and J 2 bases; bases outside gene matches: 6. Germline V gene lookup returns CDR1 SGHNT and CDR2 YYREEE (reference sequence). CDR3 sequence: CASSPQGTAYEQYF. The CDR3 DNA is TGTGCCAGCAGCCCGCAGGGGACAGCCTACGAGCAGTACTTC.

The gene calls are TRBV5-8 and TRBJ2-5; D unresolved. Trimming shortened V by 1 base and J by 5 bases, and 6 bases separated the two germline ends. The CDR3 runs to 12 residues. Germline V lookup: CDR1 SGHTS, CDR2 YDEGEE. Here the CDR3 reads CASSLKWETQYF. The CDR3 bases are TGTGCCAGCAGCTTGAAGTGGGAGACCCAGTACTTC.